Below, one T cell receptor (beta chain) is given with its context. The antigen it recognizes is unknown. The input lacks base qualities; no much larger clone sits a single base away. This entry is derived from a study of T cell changes during pregnancy in multiple sclerosis (dated by TCRdb to about 2019). Looking at the study overall: In women with multiple sclerosis, the researchers looked at how the T cell repertoire shifted as pregnancy progressed.

Between the V and J ends, shortened by 0 bases and 0 bases respectively, the junction contains 8 bases. There are 15 amino acids in the CDR3, from cysteine to phenylalanine inclusive. The CDR3 DNA has 45 bases and is translated from base 1. CDR1 MNHEY and CDR2 SVGAGI were looked up in the germline V gene. The library was obtained by the immunoSEQ multiplex PCR assay. TCRdb took this table from immuneACCESS and kept in-frame rearrangements with V and J called. Such tables lack part of the clones; where checked against another copy, unresolved V genes explain under half of the gap, and the rest is unexplained. This sample has under 50,000 clones in its table, and just under 95% of those were observed once. The top ten clones comprise 5.9% of the sample.

The sequence was obtained from a female donor with multiple sclerosis, enrolled in a pregnancy study. The chain is made from TRBV6-5 and TRBJ1-1; the D segment cannot be called with confidence. Sequencing was performed on CD8+ T cells from peripheral blood mononuclear cells, taken in the first trimester of pregnancy. The CDR3 protein sequence reads: CASSYSAGMNTEAFF. Read as DNA, the sequence is TGTGCCAGCAGTTACTCGGCAGGAATGAACACTGAAGCTTTCTTT.